This is a list of T cell receptor beta chains from one sample in a study of shared clonotypes between healthy human individuals. Sequencing was performed with immunoSEQ multiplex PCR; in TCRdb, only in-frame clones are kept and a portion is missing. Of a few hundred thousand clones listed, almost 97% are singletons. Sequenced material: naive CD4+ T cells sorted from blood. These receptors all come from a woman aged 25 to 45 in good health. CDR3s include the opening cysteine and the closing phenylalanine or tryptophan. D genes are given only for firm matches. The size field is filled for only some rows; it gives once, few, many or a size class.

v_gene	j_gene	abundance	d_gene	len	CDR3nt	CDR3aa
TRBV7-2	TRBJ2-3	once	NA	14	TGTGCCAGCAGCAGGGACATCTACACAGATACGCAGTATTTT	CASSRDIYTDTQYF
TRBV7-6	TRBJ1-5	NA	NA	17	TGTGCCAGCAGCCTGGGGCCCCGGGGAACAAGCAATCAGCCCCAGCATTTT	CASSLGPRGTSNQPQHF
TRBV5-1	TRBJ2-1	NA	TRBD2	17	TGCGCCAGCAGCGCCAATCCGGGACTAGGCCTCTACAATGAGCAGTTCTTC	CASSANPGLGLYNEQFF
TRBV5-4	TRBJ1-2	NA	NA	13	TGTGCCAGCAGCTTGGGGGGCACCTATGGCTACACCTTC	CASSLGGTYGYTF
TRBV5-4	TRBJ2-2	NA	TRBD2	18	TGTGCCAGCAGCCCGGGACTAGCGGGTCGCCGCGACACCGGGGAGCTGTTTTTT	CASSPGLAGRRDTGELFF
TRBV7-9	TRBJ2-1	NA	TRBD2	15	TGTGCCAGCAGCTCCGGTAGCGGGAGGGACAATGAGCAGTTCTTC	CASSSGSGRDNEQFF
TRBV11-3	TRBJ1-1	NA	NA	13	TGTGCCAGCAGCTCGACCCTGAACACTGAAGCTTTCTTT	CASSSTLNTEAFF
TRBV6-1	TRBJ1-2	NA	NA	17	TGTGCCAGCAGTGAAGCAGGGGGGCATGAATCCCTCTATGGCTACACCTTC	CASSEAGGHESLYGYTF
TRBV28	TRBJ1-5	NA	NA	16	TGTGCCAGCAGTCGGGGGGGACAAATACAAAATCAGCCCCAGCATTTT	CASSRGGQIQNQPQHF
TRBV11-2	TRBJ2-1	NA	NA	15	TGTGCCAGCAGCTTAGGGGGTCTCTTTTACAATGAGCAGTTCTTC	CASSLGGLFYNEQFF
TRBV7-9	TRBJ1-5	NA	TRBD1	14	TGTGCCAGCAGCCGGGACAGCCCTAATCAGCCCCAGCATTTT	CASSRDSPNQPQHF
TRBV28	TRBJ1-1	NA	NA	14	TGTGCCAGCATTAAGGGACATTTGAACACTGAAGCTTTCTTT	CASIKGHLNTEAFF
TRBV7-2	TRBJ1-3	NA	NA	11	TGTGCCAGCAGCTTAGTTGGAAGCTCGATTTTT	CASSLVGSSIF
TRBV5-1	TRBJ1-1	NA	NA	13	TGCGCCAGCAGCTTGAATCAGAACACTGAAGCTTTCTTT	CASSLNQNTEAFF
TRBV7-9	TRBJ1-3	NA	NA	13	TGTGCCCCGAGGCGCTTCTCTGGAAACACCATATATTTT	CAPRRFSGNTIYF
TRBV7-9	TRBJ2-5	NA	NA	15	TGTGCCAGCAGCTTGGGGGGAGTTGTATGGGAGACCCAGTACTTC	CASSLGGVVWETQYF
TRBV5-4	TRBJ1-5	once	NA	14	TGTGCCAGCAGCTTGGCGGGGGAGGGTCAGCCCCAGCATTTT	CASSLAGEGQPQHF
TRBV4-1	TRBJ2-3	once	TRBD2	16	TGCGCCAGCAGCCAAGGAGCGGGAGGCTTCACAGATACGCAGTATTTT	CASSQGAGGFTDTQYF
TRBV5-1	TRBJ2-2	NA	TRBD2	16	TGCGCCAGCAGCGTTCTAGCGGGAGGGAACACCGGGGAGCTGTTTTTT	CASSVLAGGNTGELFF
TRBV14	TRBJ1-5	NA	NA	14	TGTGCCAGCAGCCCGGGGGGTAGTGGCCAGCCCCAGCATTTT	CASSPGGSGQPQHF
TRBV27	TRBJ1-3	once	TRBD1	15	TGTGCCAGCAGTCGAACCGGGACAGGGGGAAACACCATATATTTT	CASSRTGTGGNTIYF
TRBV7-7	TRBJ1-1	NA	TRBD1	16	TGTGCCAGCAGCTTCGACAGGGGGCTTATGAACACTGAAGCTTTCTTT	CASSFDRGLMNTEAFF
TRBV5-1	TRBJ2-5	NA	NA	13	TGCGCCAGCAGCTTGGATTTACAAGAGACCCAGTACTTC	CASSLDLQETQYF
TRBV28	TRBJ1-5	NA	NA	14	TGTGCCAGCAGGCTAGGGGAGTACGATCAGCCCCAGCATTTT	CASRLGEYDQPQHF
TRBV28	TRBJ2-6	NA	NA	15	TGTGCCAGCAGTTTATGGAGTACCGGGGCCAACGTCCTGACTTTC	CASSLWSTGANVLTF
TRBV6-6	TRBJ2-5	NA	NA	14	TGTGCCAGCAGTTATTCAGATTTCCTAAAGACCCAGTACTTC	CASSYSDFLKTQYF
TRBV10-2	TRBJ2-1	NA	TRBD2	15	TGCGCCAGCAGTGAACGCGGGAGATTAGGCAATGAGCAGTTCTTC	CASSERGRLGNEQFF
TRBV18	TRBJ2-7	NA	NA	16	TGTGCCAGCTCACCACCTGTGGGAACCAACTCCTACGAGCAGTACTTC	CASSPPVGTNSYEQYF
TRBV15	TRBJ2-1	NA	TRBD1	15	TGTGCCACCAGCAGAGAAAGGGACAGGGGCAATGAGCAGTTCTTC	CATSRERDRGNEQFF
TRBV18	TRBJ2-1	NA	NA	14	TGTGCCAGCTCACCAGGGGCAGGGAACAATGAGCAGTTCTTC	CASSPGAGNNEQFF
TRBV2	TRBJ2-5	NA	TRBD1	15	TGTGCCAGCAGTGAGGACAGGGGAAGTCAAGAGACCCAGTACTTC	CASSEDRGSQETQYF
TRBV7-3	TRBJ2-1	NA	TRBD2	18	TGTGCCAGCAGCCCACCAGCTCCTAGCGGGAGCTCCTACAATGAGCAGTTCTTC	CASSPPAPSGSSYNEQFF
TRBV6-5	TRBJ2-1	NA	TRBD2	14	TGTGCCAGCAGTGGGACTAGCGGGCAGAATGAGCAGTTCTTC	CASSGTSGQNEQFF
TRBV5-1	TRBJ2-1	NA	TRBD2	15	TGCGCCAGCAGCTCTTTAGCGGGAGACTACAATGAGCAGTTCTTC	CASSSLAGDYNEQFF
TRBV5-4	TRBJ1-2	NA	NA	14	TGTGCCAGCAGCGATCCAGGAACTAACTATGGCTACACCTTC	CASSDPGTNYGYTF
TRBV29-1	TRBJ1-1	NA	NA	13	TGCAGCGTCTGGGGGCGTATGAACACTGAAGCTTTCTTT	CSVWGRMNTEAFF
TRBV11-2	TRBJ2-2	NA	NA	16	TGTGCCAGCAGCTACCTTGAAGGCCCGAACACCGGGGAGCTGTTTTTT	CASSYLEGPNTGELFF
TRBV16	TRBJ1-3	NA	NA	16	TGTGCCAGCAGCCAATCTAGGCCTAGCTCTGGAAACACCATATATTTT	CASSQSRPSSGNTIYF
TRBV28	TRBJ1-5	NA	NA	15	TGTGCCAGCAGGACTGCGGGGCAGGGGAATCAGCCCCAGCATTTT	CASRTAGQGNQPQHF
TRBV30	TRBJ2-7	NA	NA	18	TGTGCCTGGAGGATGCCAAGGACTGCACGGATTACCTCCTACGAGCAGTACTTC	CAWRMPRTARITSYEQYF
TRBV19	TRBJ1-1	NA	TRBD1	14	TGTGCCAGTAGTCTGACAGGGGGAGTCGCTGAAGCTTTCTTT	CASSLTGGVAEAFF
TRBV19	TRBJ2-7	NA	NA	15	TGTGCCAGTAGTAACTCAGATCTAATTACCTACGAGCAGTACTTC	CASSNSDLITYEQYF
TRBV28	TRBJ1-1	NA	NA	13	TGTGCCAGCAGTCTCGGACAAGACACTGAAGCTTTCTTT	CASSLGQDTEAFF
TRBV7-9	TRBJ2-3	NA	TRBD2	15	TGTGCCAGCAGCTCTAGCGGACCTAGCACAGATACGCAGTATTTT	CASSSSGPSTDTQYF
TRBV28	TRBJ2-7	NA	TRBD2	15	TGTGCCAGCAGTTTCAGTACTAGCGGGCACTACGAGCAGTACTTC	CASSFSTSGHYEQYF
TRBV5-4	TRBJ2-3	once	TRBD2	15	TGTGCCAGCAGCCCAAGCGGGATTCTCACAGATACGCAGTATTTT	CASSPSGILTDTQYF
TRBV6-5	TRBJ1-5	few	TRBD1	13	TGTGCCAGCAGGTTAGGGACAGCGGGGCCCCAGCATTTT	CASRLGTAGPQHF
TRBV7-9	TRBJ1-5	NA	NA	12	TGTGCCAGCAGCTTAGGGGAAAAGCCCCAGCATTTT	CASSLGEKPQHF
TRBV29-1	TRBJ1-1	NA	NA	11	TGCAGCGTTGGCGTGTTCACTGAAGCTTTCTTT	CSVGVFTEAFF
TRBV19	TRBJ2-1	NA	TRBD2	14	TGTGCCAGTAGTACGGCTAGCGGCCACAATGAGCAGTTCTTC	CASSTASGHNEQFF
TRBV7-8	TRBJ2-5	NA	NA	13	TGTGCCAGCAGCTCCGGACTTGAAGAGACCCAGTACTTC	CASSSGLEETQYF
TRBV6-5	TRBJ1-3	NA	TRBD1	14	TGTGCCAGCAGCTTGGACAGGGCCGGAAACACCATATATTTT	CASSLDRAGNTIYF
TRBV5-4	TRBJ1-2	NA	TRBD1	14	TGTGCCAGCAGGCTTGGGACAGGTCCATATGGCTACACCTTC	CASRLGTGPYGYTF